The T cell receptor beta chain under discussion was sequenced for a study of vaccination effects on CD4 cells after COVID-19. Whole-study context: Relative to the second dose, post-vaccine samples were obtained a median of 72 days later.

This clone appeared once. Its target is not known. TCRdb's table, derived via immunoSEQ multiplex PCR, lists solely in-frame clones and lacks some. The sample lists tens of thousands of clones, 74% occurring once. Study-level results: In healthy vaccinees, only 1 of 255 vaccine-induced clones cross-reacted with common cold coronaviruses.

With approximately ten days of culture completed, CD4+ T cells were isolated. Vaccine administered to participants consisted of two doses of either BNT162b2 or mRNA-1273. Vaccinees lacked prior SARS-CoV-2 infection and tested negative for nucleocapsid antibodies. Germline CDR1 and CDR2: MDHEN and SYDVKM. Trimming cost V 5 bases and J 6 bases, with 14 bases left between them. CDR3 length: 13 residues. This receptor was taken from a human donor who received a COVID-19 vaccine. Sequencing used CD4+ T cells from PBMCs cultured without peptide, obtained after COVID-19 vaccination. This chain joins TRBV28 and TRBJ2-7; D gene unclear. Written as DNA, the CDR3 is TGTGCCAGCAGTATGAAAGGACGATCCGAGCAGTACGTC. It yields the protein CASSMKGRSEQYV.